A selection of T cell receptor beta chains follows, all from one sample in a study of neurological immune-mediated disorders. TCRdb processed the 5' RACE reads anew with MiXCR; each CDR3 protein has one entry. The table includes 70,000 to 90,000 distinct CDR3 sequences, less than 5.5% detected once. The sequenced material came from PBMCs. These receptors originate from a woman aged 30 to 39 with multiple sclerosis. The conserved cysteine and the conserved F or W are not part of the CDR3 here. Fields, in order: V gene, CDR3 protein.

TRBV18 | ASSQMRDGEQY
TRBV20-1 | SAARPGLAGGPSDTQY
TRBV20-1 | SGRGAGGYNEQF
TRBV20-1 | SASNWTSRYNEQF
TRBV20-1 | SASRPDTDTQY
TRBV12-3/TRBV12-4 | ASRSTNTEAF
TRBV9 | ASSPRTRGAYNEQF
TRBV11-2 | ASSTGSNQPQH
TRBV28 | ASIADRLQETQY
TRBV14 | ASSRGGPNYGYT
TRBV20-1 | SARDPLGRLNQPQH
TRBV20-1 | SASFTGSKTGELF
TRBV7-2 | ASSSVLGGSYEQY
TRBV20-1 | SASLRGDATEAF
TRBV6-4 | ASSEGDRETDTQY
TRBV5-1 | ASSLAGSDYVEQF
TRBV7-8 | ASSSDSRRNEQF
TRBV7-8 | ASSLANGPSDPYEQY
TRBV7-2 | ASSKGHSETQY
TRBV5-1 | ASSLRESDTQY
TRBV20-1 | SARAFRDVGRYT
TRBV20-1 | SANSRQGRHYGYT
TRBV11-2 | ASSLVVSGPLEAF
TRBV5-1 | ASSPATSGVEQF
TRBV20-1 | SARADRLFTEAF
TRBV20-1 | SARVLASTDTQY
TRBV5-1 | ASSFTRGDSSYNEQF
TRBV6-2/TRBV6-3 | ASRRLTFDSLDNQPQH
TRBV10-3 | AISETGQGSSSTDTQY
TRBV20-1 | SARDPETYEQY
TRBV30 | DWSQLIGELF
TRBV20-1 | SASVSGAYEQY
TRBV11-3 | ASSLGGIETQY
TRBV27 | ASSFTGYNEQF
TRBV5-5 | ASSSILQGAGANVLT
TRBV3-1 | ASSQGQGAGSTLN